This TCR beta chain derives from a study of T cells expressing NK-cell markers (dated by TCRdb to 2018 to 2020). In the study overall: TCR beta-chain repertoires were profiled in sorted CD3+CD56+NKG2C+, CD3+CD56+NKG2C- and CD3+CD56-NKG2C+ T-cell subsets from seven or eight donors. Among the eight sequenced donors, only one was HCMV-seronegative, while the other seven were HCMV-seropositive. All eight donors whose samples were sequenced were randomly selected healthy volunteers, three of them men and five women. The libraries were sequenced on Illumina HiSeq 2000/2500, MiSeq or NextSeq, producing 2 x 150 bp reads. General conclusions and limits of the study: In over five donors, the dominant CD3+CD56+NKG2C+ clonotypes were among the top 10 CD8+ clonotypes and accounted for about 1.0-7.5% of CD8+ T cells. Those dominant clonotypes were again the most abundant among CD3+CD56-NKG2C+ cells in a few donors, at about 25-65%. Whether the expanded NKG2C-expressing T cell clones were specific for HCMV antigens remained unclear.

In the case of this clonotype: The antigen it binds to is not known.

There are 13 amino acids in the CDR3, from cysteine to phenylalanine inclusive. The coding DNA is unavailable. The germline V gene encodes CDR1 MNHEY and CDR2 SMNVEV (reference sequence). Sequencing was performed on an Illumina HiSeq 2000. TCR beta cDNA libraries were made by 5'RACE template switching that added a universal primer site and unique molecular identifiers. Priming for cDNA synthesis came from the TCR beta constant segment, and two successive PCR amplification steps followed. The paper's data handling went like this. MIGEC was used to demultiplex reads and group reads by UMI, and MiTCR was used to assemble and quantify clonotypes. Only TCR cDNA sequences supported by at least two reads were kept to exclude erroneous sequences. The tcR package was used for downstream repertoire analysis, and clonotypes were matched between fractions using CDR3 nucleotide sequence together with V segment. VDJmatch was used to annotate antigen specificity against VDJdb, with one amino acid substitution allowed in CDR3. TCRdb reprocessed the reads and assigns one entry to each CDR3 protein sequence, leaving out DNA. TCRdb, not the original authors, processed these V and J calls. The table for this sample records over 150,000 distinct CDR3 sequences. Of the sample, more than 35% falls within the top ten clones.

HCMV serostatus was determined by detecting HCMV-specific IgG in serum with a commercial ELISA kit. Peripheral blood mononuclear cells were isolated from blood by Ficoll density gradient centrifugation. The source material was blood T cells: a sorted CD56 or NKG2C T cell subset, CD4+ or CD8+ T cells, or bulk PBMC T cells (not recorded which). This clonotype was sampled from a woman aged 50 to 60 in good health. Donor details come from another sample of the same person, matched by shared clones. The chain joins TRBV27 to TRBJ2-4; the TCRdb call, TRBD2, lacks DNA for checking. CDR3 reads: CASSQGPSNIQYF.